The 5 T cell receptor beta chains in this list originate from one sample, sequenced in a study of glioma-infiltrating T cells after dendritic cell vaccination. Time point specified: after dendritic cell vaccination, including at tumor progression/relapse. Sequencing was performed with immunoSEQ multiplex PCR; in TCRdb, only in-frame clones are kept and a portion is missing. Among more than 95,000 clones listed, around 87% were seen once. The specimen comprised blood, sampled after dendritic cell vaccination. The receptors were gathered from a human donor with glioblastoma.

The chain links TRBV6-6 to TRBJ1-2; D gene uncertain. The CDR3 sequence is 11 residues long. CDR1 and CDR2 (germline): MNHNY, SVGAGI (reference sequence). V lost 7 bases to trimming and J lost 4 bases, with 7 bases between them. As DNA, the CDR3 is TGTGCCAGCACGCCCGGCTATGGCTACACCTTC. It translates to CASTPGYGYTF.

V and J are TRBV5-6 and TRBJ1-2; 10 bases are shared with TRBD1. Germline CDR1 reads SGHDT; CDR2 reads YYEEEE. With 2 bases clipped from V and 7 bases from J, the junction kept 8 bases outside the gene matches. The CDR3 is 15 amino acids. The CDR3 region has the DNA TGTGCCAGCAGCTTCGAGAGGACAGGGGGAAGTGGCTACACCTTC. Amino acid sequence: CASSFERTGGSGYTF.

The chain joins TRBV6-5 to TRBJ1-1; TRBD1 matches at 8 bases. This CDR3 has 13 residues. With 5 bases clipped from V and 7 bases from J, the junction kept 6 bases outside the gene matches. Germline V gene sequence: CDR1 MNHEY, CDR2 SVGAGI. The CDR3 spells CASSTPDRVEAFF. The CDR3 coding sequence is TGTGCCAGCAGTACTCCGGACAGGGTTGAAGCTTTCTTT.

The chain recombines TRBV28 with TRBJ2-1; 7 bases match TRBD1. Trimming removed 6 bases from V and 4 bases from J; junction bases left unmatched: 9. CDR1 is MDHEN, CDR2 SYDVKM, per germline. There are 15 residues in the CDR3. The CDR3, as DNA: TGTGCCAGCAGGAAACAGGGGCCCAAATACAATGAGCAGTTCTTC. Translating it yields CASRKQGPKYNEQFF.

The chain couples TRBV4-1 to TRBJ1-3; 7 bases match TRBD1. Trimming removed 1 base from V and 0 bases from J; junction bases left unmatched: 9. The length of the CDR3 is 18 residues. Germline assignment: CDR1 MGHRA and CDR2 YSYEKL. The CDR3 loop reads CASSQAPGQISSGNTIYF. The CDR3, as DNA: TGCGCCAGCAGCCAAGCCCCGGGACAGATCAGCTCTGGAAACACCATATATTTT.